This TCR beta chain emerged from a study of molecular identifiers for immune sequencing clone quantification. Whole-study results and caveats: Identical TCR molecules that share a barcode could lead to an underestimation of highly expanded clone sizes.

Previously published methods and listed TCR primers were used for the bulk TCR libraries. TCRdb analysed the PCR reads with MiXCR anew, one entry per CDR3 protein. In the table there are 50,000 or so distinct CDR3 sequences, under 30% of which are singletons. This clonotype was counted ten times or more. Antigen: not known. The CDR3 spans 13 residues. Germline-derived CDR1 and CDR2 are LGHDT and YNNKEL (reference sequence). V lost 0 bases and J 5 bases, leaving 8 bases between the germline ends. Sorting captured naive CD8 T cells as CD8+CD4-CCR7+CD45RA+. Sequencing input: naive CD8+ T cells from blood, with Jurkat cell RNA spiked in. Subset of the sample: FACS-sorted CD8+CD4-CCR7+CD45RA+ naive T cells. The TCR comes from a human donor in good health. Some libraries in this study had Jurkat cell RNA spiked in. V usage is TRBV3-1 and J usage is TRBJ2-7, with D hard to call. The CDR3 DNA reads TGTGCCAGCAGCCAAGATCCCAGGAACGAGCAGTACTTC. Its protein product is CASSQDPRNEQYF.